This TCR beta chain was found in a study of early T cells in non-severe SARS-CoV-2 infection. TCRdb re-analysed the 5' RACE reads in MiXCR, keeping a single row per CDR3 protein. The sample records more than 20,000 distinct CDR3 sequences, about 4% being singletons. This clonotype was counted ten times or more. The CDR3 spans 15 residues. V was pared by 4 bases and J by 4 bases, with 9 bases of the junction left unmatched. Germline V gene sequence: CDR1 MNHNY, CDR2 SVGAGI (reference sequence). V and J are TRBV6-6 and TRBJ2-5; 7 bases line up with TRBD1. This receptor was taken from an adult who was a healthcare worker with PCR-confirmed SARS-CoV-2 infection or an uninfected control (not recorded which). The sample taken for sequencing was whole blood. Here the CDR3 DNA reads TGTGCCAGCAGTTTGTCGACAGGGTTGGCAGAGACCCAGTACTTC. Residues: CASSLSTGLAETQYF.